This T cell receptor beta chain derives from a study of blood T cell repertoires in COVID-19. V trimming: 4 bases; J trimming: 5 bases; junction bases outside the gene matches: 9. Germline-derived CDR1 and CDR2 are MNHEY and SMNVEV (reference sequence). This CDR3 has 15 residues. Assay used: immunoSEQ multiplex PCR; TCRdb lists only in-frame clones, some missing. The sample includes roughly 380,000 clones, roughly four fifths of them seen just once. This clone was recorded only once. V is TRBV27 and J is TRBJ1-2; 8 bases are shared with TRBD1. The clonotype was recovered from a human donor with acute or convalescent COVID-19. The donor label of this sample is uncertain. Specimen: peripheral blood. DNA for the CDR3: TGTGCCAGCAGTTACCGAGGACAGGGAGAGTATGGCTACACCTTC. It encodes CASSYRGQGEYGYTF.